The sequence of this T cell receptor beta chain was determined in a study of patients and donors after allogeneic stem cell transplantation. The CDR3 consists of 12 residues. V gave up 6 bases and J gave up 3 bases, with 8 bases separating them. Each CDR3 protein gets one entry after TCRdb re-called the RT-PCR reads with MiXCR. This table holds roughly 880,000 distinct CDR3 sequences, more than 15% found once. The clonotype originates from a human donor who was either an allogeneic HSCT recipient or a stem cell or donor lymphocyte infusion donor (not recorded which). It is not recorded whose cells these are; they may come from a transplant donor. Sequences were obtained from blood, either unsorted or a sorted T cell fraction (not recorded which). The chain is built from TRBV12-3 or TRBV12-4 and TRBJ1-1; D not certain. Here the CDR3 reads CASRVHDTEAFF. The CDR3 region has the DNA TGTGCCAGCAGGGTCCATGACACTGAAGCTTTCTTT.